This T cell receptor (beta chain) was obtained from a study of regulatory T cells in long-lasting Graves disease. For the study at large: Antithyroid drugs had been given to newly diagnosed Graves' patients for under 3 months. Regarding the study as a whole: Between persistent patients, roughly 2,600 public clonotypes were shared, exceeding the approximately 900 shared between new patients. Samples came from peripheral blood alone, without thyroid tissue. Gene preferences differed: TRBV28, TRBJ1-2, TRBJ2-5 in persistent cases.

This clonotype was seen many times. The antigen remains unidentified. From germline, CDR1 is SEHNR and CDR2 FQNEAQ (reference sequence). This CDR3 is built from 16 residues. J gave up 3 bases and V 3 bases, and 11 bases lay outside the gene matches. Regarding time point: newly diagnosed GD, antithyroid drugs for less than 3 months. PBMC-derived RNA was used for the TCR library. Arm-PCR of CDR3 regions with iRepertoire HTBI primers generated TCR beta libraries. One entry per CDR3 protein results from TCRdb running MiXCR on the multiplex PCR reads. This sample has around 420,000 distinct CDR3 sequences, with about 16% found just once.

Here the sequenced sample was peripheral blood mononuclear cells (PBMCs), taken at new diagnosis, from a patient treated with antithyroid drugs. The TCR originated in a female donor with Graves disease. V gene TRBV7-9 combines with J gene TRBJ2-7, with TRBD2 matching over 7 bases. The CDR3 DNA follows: TGTGCCAGCAGCTTCGCGGGGGATTATACTGGCTACGAGCAGTACTTC. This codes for CASSFAGDYTGYEQYF.